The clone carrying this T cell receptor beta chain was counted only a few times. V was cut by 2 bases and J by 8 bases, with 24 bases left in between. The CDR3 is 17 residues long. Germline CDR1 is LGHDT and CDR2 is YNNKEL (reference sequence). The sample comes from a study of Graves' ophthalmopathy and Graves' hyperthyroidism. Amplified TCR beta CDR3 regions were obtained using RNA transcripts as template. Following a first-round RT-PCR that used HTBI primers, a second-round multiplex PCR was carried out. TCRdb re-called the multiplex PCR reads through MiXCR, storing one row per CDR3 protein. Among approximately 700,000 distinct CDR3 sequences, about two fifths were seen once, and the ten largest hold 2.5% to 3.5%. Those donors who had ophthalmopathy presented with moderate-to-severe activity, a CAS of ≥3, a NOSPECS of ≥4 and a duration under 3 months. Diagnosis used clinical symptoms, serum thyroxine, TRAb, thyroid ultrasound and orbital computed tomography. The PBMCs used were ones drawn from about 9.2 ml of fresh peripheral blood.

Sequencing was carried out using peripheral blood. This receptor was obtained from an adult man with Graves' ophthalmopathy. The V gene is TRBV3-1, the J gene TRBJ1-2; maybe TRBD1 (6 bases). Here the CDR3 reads CASSQQWRHTGLRGYTF. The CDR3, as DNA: TGTGCCAGCAGCCAACAGTGGCGCCATACAGGGCTTCGCGGCTACACCTTC.